The T cell receptor beta chain described here comes from a study of neoadjuvant nivolumab and ipilimumab in lung cancer. Study information: Patients got nivolumab 3 mg/kg on days 1, 15 and 29; combination added ipilimumab 1 mg/kg day 1. Study-wide findings and caveats: Resected-tumor TCR richness correlated positively with pretherapy blood richness. Only two of four nivolumab-treated tumors gained richness and clonality by surgery.

Assay used: immunoSEQ multiplex PCR; TCRdb lists only in-frame clones, some missing. The table has fewer than 4,500 clones, roughly 73% seen once; the top ten hold over 10%. A remark on this clone: The antigen is unknown.

The CDR3 runs 18 residues. The ends lost 1 base at V and 1 base at J; junction bases unmatched: 4. The germline V gene has CDR1 KGHSH and CDR2 LQKENI. The V and J genes are TRBV18 and TRBJ1-6; 10 bases fit TRBD1. Here the sequenced sample was adjacent normal lung tissue, taken after neoadjuvant nivolumab, alone or with ipilimumab, at or shortly before surgery. The source of this sequence is an adult with non-small cell lung cancer. CDR3 protein: CASSPRRQGASYNSPLHF. The DNA of the CDR3 is TGTGCCAGCTCACCACGGAGACAGGGGGCGTCCTATAATTCACCCCTCCACTTT.